These 2 T cell receptor beta chains were sequenced from one sample in a study of T cell therapy after organ transplantation. Antigens for these TCRs are unknown. Clones were read by immunoSEQ multiplex PCR, and TCRdb kept only the in-frame ones, dropping some. The table lists some 47,000 clones, about 95% of them singletons. Material: CD8+ T cells from blood, obtained before autologous CMV-specific T cell therapy. These receptors were taken from a human patient who had received a solid organ transplant and had CMV disease.

CDR3 in amino acids: CASSTGTNEQFF. The CDR3 DNA reads as TGTGCCAGCAGCACCGGGACCAATGAGCAGTTCTTC. The rearrangement links TRBV7-8 to TRBJ2-1; D assignment may be TRBD1 or TRBD2 (5 bases each). CDR3 length: 12 amino acids. Trimming stripped 5 bases from V and 6 bases from J, with 8 bases between. The germline V gene has CDR1 SGHVS and CDR2 FQNEAQ.

The CDR3 DNA reads as TGTGCCAGTAACAGGGCTATAGGTTTCGTATACTATGGCTACACCTTC. It codes for CASNRAIGFVYYGYTF. The J gene is TRBJ1-2, the V gene TRBV19, with D perhaps TRBD1 (6 bases). The CDR3 runs to 16 residues. The V gene's germline CDR1 is LNHDA and CDR2 SQIVND (reference sequence). V was cut by 7 bases and J by 3 bases, with 21 bases left in between.